This section outlines one TCR beta chain sequence together with its context. As yet, its antigen is unknown. Via MiXCR, TCRdb re-called the 5' RACE reads, giving one row per CDR3 protein. The data show about 240,000 distinct CDR3 sequences, over 9.5% seen once. The CDR3 has 13 amino acids. Germline-derived CDR1 and CDR2 are MNHEY and SVGEGT. V trimming: 6 bases; J trimming: 9 bases; junction bases outside the gene matches: 5. The data originate from a study of identical twins. Findings of the study overall: The more abundant beta clonotypes in cord blood had fewer insertions, and memory repertoires did not show this. Out-of-frame beta sequences exhibited a weaker degree of excess twin sharing. It was cross-sectional statistical analysis, not following the same donors, that the conclusions relied on.

This sample also appeared in a second study, on yellow fever vaccine responses in identical twins. That source reports: Each twin's T cell response to the vaccine was reported to look partly convergent and partly personalized.

Sequences were obtained from memory (CD45RO+) T cells sorted from blood. This TCR was recovered from a woman younger than 35 in good health. The chain combines TRBV6-2 or TRBV6-3 with TRBJ2-1; TRBD2 aligns across 10 bases. The DNA of the CDR3 is TGTGCCAGCAGGGAACTAGCGGGATTTGAGCAGTTCTTC. It is translated as CASRELAGFEQFF.